The 13 T cell receptor beta chains in this list originate from one sample, sequenced in a study of neurological immune-mediated disorders. Described time point: longitudinal time-point 1 (baseline). MiXCR was run by TCRdb on the 5' RACE reads, yielding one entry per CDR3 protein. The table lists roughly 61,000 distinct CDR3 sequences, roughly a tenth of them singletons, with more than 6.5% in the top ten. The sample taken for sequencing was PBMCs. These receptors were collected from a male donor with HTLV-1-associated myelopathy (HAM/TSP).

Concerning this clonotype itself: Possible read error: a much larger clone is one base away. The rearrangement links TRBV6-5 to TRBJ1-2; the match to TRBD1 covers 8 bases. After removal of 2 bases from V and 2 bases from J, the junction contained 13 bases not matched to a gene. CDR3 size: 18 residues. CDR1 and CDR2 (germline): MNHEY, SVGAGI. CDR3 nucleotides: TGTGCCAGCAGTTACCTATGGACAGGGAGGAGAGCGAACTATGGCTACACCTTC. This encodes CASSYLWTGRRANYGYTF.

In regard to this clonotype: A much larger clone lies one base from this, so it may be a read error. The rearrangement uses TRBV6-1 and TRBJ2-5; 8 positions match TRBD2. The CDR3 spans 19 residues. Germline lookup yields CDR1 MNHNS and CDR2 SASEGT. After removal of 1 base from V and 0 bases from J, the junction contained 13 bases not matched to a gene. The CDR3 loop is CASSEGKFRGGWNQETQYF. The CDR3 DNA reads as TGTGCCAGCAGTGAAGGAAAGTTTCGGGGGGGATGGAACCAAGAGACCCAGTACTTC.

The sample holds many counts of this clonotype. The gene calls are TRBV29-1 and TRBJ2-5, with D possibly TRBD2 on 6 matching bases. Trimming removed 3 bases at V and 5 bases at J, with 10 bases between. Germline assignment: CDR1 SQVTM and CDR2 ANQGSEA. The CDR3 is 12 amino acids. The CDR3 loop reads CSVDLGRETQYF. The CDR3 bases are TGCAGCGTTGATTTGGGGAGGGAGACCCAGTACTTC.

This clonotype has a count of ten or more. This chain connects TRBV20-1 to TRBJ2-1; 8 bases fit TRBD2. This CDR3 comprises 16 residues. Unmatched junction bases numbered 11, after V lost 3 bases and J lost 4 bases. Looked up from germline, CDR1 is DFQATT and CDR2 is SNEGSKA (reference sequence). The CDR3 sequence: CSASDIGGANYNEQFF. CDR3 nucleotides: TGCAGTGCTAGCGATATCGGGGGGGCCAATTACAATGAGCAGTTCTTC.

Concerning this clonotype: An end of the junction differs from the germline gene, which may be a read error. The rearrangement joins TRBV4-3 to TRBJ1-6; possibly TRBD1 for D (5 bases). Germline V gives CDR1 LGHNA, CDR2 YSLEER. This CDR3 has 14 residues. The CDR3 DNA follows: TGCGCCAGCAACGGGGGACGGGATAATTCACCCCCCCACTTT. As protein: CASNGGRDNSPPHF.

This clonotype was counted many times. The rearrangement joins TRBV29-1 to TRBJ1-2, with D possibly matching TRBD1 (5 bases). The CDR3 consists of 12 residues. Looked up from germline, CDR1 is SQVTM and CDR2 is ANQGSEA. V gave up 1 base and J gave up 4 bases, with 7 bases separating them. The CDR3 coding sequence is TGCAGCGTTGAAGGACAGCGCTATGGCTACACCTTC. Protein sequence: CSVEGQRYGYTF.

This clonotype was found many times. V is TRBV20-1 and J is TRBJ2-5, with 10 bases identical to TRBD2. The CDR3 is made up of 14 amino acids. CDR1 and CDR2 from the germline V gene are DFQATT and SNEGSKA (reference sequence). Germline trimming cut 6 bases from V and 7 bases from J; bases unmatched to any gene: 11. CDR3 sequence: CSAELAGVPGTQYF. The CDR3 DNA reads TGCAGTGCGGAGCTAGCGGGGGTACCGGGGACCCAGTACTTC.

A remark on this clonotype: An end of the junction does not agree with germline; a read error may underlie this. The CDR3: CASSPKSAVGETQNF. CDR3 in DNA: TGCGCCAGCAGCCCGAAAAGCGCGGTAGGAGAGACCCAGAACTTT. V and J are TRBV4-3 and TRBJ2-5; the D is unclear. The CDR3 contains 15 residues. Germline V gene data show CDR1 as LGHNA and CDR2 as YSLEER.

As concerns this clonotype: Sequence at one end of the junction differs from germline and may be a read error. The chain links TRBV28 to TRBJ2-2; 7 nucleotides match TRBD1. The CDR3 runs 15 residues. Per germline, CDR1 MDHEN and CDR2 SYDVKM. CDR3 protein: CASSIWDRNTGELFF. The CDR3 region has the DNA TGTGCCAGCAGTATATGGGACAGGAACACCGGGGAGCTGTTTTTT.

This clonotype was seen at least ten times. V gene TRBV6-2 or TRBV6-3 combines with J gene TRBJ2-7, with TRBD1 identical over 10 bases. Unmatched junction bases numbered 4, after V lost 6 bases and J lost 2 bases. The CDR3 spans 14 residues. Germline V gives CDR1 MNHEY, CDR2 SVGEGT. CDR3 nucleotides: TGTGCCAGCAGCATGGACAGGGGGACCTACGAGCAGTACTTC. Amino acids: CASSMDRGTYEQYF.

This clonotype was seen at least ten times. This chain joins TRBV7-9 and TRBJ2-7, with 9 bases lining up with TRBD1. The CDR3 is made up of 14 amino acids. V lost 4 bases to trimming and J lost 3 bases; unmatched junction nucleotides: 4. CDR1 and CDR2 (germline): SEHNR, FQNEAQ (reference sequence). The CDR3 DNA follows: TGTGCCAGCAGCTCTCCGGGACAGGGCTACGAGCAGTACTTC. Protein: CASSSPGQGYEQYF.

This clonotype occurred many times. The chain uses TRBV15 and TRBJ2-7, with D unclear. This CDR3 comprises 15 residues. Trimming removed 0 bases at V and 4 bases at J, with 13 bases between. Germline CDR1 reads LNHNV; CDR2 reads YYDKDF (reference sequence). In DNA form, the CDR3 reads TGTGCCACCAGCAGAGATCATCCCAGACCTTACGAGCAGTACTTC. Residues: CATSRDHPRPYEQYF.

This clonotype was seen many times. This sequence joins TRBV10-3 and TRBJ1-2, with D hard to call. Germline CDR1 reads ENHRY; CDR2 reads SYGVKD. The CDR3 is 12 residues long. V shed 4 bases and J shed 8 bases, with 11 bases lying between them. The CDR3 DNA reads TGTGCCATCAGTGCGGGGTCAGAAGGCTACACCTTC. It yields the protein CAISAGSEGYTF.